The T cell receptor beta chain under discussion was sequenced for a study of blood T cell repertoires in COVID-19. Overall study: Spain, Italy and the United States supplied samples that represented acute and convalescent COVID-19. T cells, B-cell-depleted T cells, or PBMCs provided the cDNA or gDNA that served as material.

The CDR3 is 17 amino acids. The V gene's germline CDR1 is SGHRS and CDR2 YFSETQ. V shed 1 base, J shed 3 bases, and the junction held 7 bases outside the gene matches. Original processing notes: Reference gene primer amplification gave estimated nucleated cell counts. The method was immunoSEQ multiplex PCR; TCRdb's version includes in-frame clones alone and lacks a portion of them. That table supplies the V and J calls and clone size; D and trimming were determined from the DNA. This table has approximately 120,000 clones, around 80% appearing once. The source of this sequence is a human donor in a cohort sampled during active or convalescent COVID-19. The chain joins TRBV5-1 to TRBJ2-3; 11 bases agree with TRBD2. The material sequenced was peripheral blood. The CDR3: CASSLRQTSGTTDTQYF. CDR3 in DNA: TGCGCCAGCAGCTTGAGGCAGACTAGCGGGACGACAGATACGCAGTATTTT.